This T cell receptor (beta chain) was captured by sequencing in a study of blood T cells in healthy people across ages. The authors ran a second PCR of about 6 to 11 cycles using a sample-barcoded 5' primer and a J-beta primer mix. TCRdb re-derived calls from the 5' RACE reads in MiXCR, one entry per CDR3 protein. The sample holds fewer than 800,000 distinct CDR3 sequences, under 25% seen once. The CDR3 loop spans 14 amino acids. After removal of 3 bases from V and 4 bases from J, the junction contained 5 bases not matched to a gene. Germline-derived CDR1 and CDR2 are SGDLS and YYNGEE. The TCR comes from a man aged 70 or older in good health. The chain combines TRBV9 with TRBJ2-7; 9 nucleotides match TRBD2. The sequencing input was blood. The CDR3 sequence is CASSEGTSQYEQYF. The CDR3 bases are TGTGCCAGCAGCGAGGGGACTAGCCAATACGAGCAGTACTTC. Variable domain in full (rest from reference TRBV9 and TRBJ2-7): DSGVTQTPKHLITATGQRVTLRCSPRSGDLSVYWYQQSLDQGLQFLIQYYNGEERAKGNILERFSAQQFPDLHSELNLSSLELGDSALYFCASSEGTSQYEQYFGPGTRLTVT.